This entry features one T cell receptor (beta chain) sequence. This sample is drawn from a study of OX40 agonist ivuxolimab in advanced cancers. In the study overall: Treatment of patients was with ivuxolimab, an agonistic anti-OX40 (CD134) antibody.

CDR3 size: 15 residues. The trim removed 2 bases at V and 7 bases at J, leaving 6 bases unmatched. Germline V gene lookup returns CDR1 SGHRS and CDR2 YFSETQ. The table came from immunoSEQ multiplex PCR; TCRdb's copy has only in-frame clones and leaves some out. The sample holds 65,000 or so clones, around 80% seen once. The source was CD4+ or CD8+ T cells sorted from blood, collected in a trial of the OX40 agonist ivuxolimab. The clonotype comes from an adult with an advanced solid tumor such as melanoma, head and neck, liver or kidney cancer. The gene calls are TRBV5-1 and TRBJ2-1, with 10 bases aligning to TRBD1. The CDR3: CASSLGQGDMNEQFF. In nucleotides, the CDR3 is TGCGCCAGCAGCTTAGGACAGGGGGACATGAATGAGCAGTTCTTC.